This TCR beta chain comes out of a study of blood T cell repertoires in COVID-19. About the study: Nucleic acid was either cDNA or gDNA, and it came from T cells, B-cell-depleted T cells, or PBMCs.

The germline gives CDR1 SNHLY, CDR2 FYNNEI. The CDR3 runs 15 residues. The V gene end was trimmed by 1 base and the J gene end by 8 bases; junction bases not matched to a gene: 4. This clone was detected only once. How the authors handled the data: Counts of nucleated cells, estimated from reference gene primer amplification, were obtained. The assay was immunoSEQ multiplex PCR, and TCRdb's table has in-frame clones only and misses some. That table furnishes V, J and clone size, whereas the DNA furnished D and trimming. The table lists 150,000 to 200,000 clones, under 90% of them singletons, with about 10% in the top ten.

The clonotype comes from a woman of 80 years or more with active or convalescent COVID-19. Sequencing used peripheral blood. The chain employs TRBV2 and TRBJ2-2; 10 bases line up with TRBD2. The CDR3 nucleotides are TGTGCCAGCAGTGAAGTGCAACTAGCGGGAGGGGAGCTGTTTTTT. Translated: CASSEVQLAGGELFF.